The 11 T cell receptor beta chains given below trace back to one sample, sequenced in a study of blood T cell repertoires in COVID-19. The assay was immunoSEQ multiplex PCR, and TCRdb's table has in-frame clones only and misses some. The data contain about 200,000 clones, approximately 84% of them singletons. The sequenced material came from PBMCs or T cells enriched from blood (not recorded which). These TCRs come from a man in his forties who had recovered from COVID-19.

Ten or more counts support this clone. The chain uses TRBV6-4 and TRBJ2-1; D remains unclear. The CDR3 is 16 amino acids. V was shortened by 0 bases and J by 0 bases, with 9 bases between the two germline ends. CDR1 is MRHNA and CDR2 is SNTAGT in the germline V gene. This chain's CDR3 is CASSDSGRSSYNEQFF. The CDR3 nucleotides are TGTGCCAGCAGTGACTCGGGTCGGAGCTCCTACAATGAGCAGTTCTTC.

The chain couples TRBV15 to TRBJ1-1; 7 bases fit TRBD1. V gave up 3 bases and J gave up 3 bases; unmatched junction bases: 4. Germline CDR1 reads LNHNV; CDR2 reads YYDKDF (reference sequence). This CDR3 comprises 14 residues. Here the CDR3 DNA reads TGTGCCACCAGCAGGGGGACAGTGGACACTGAAGCTTTCTTT. Protein product: CATSRGTVDTEAFF.

This clone has more than one count but fewer than ten. This sequence joins TRBV12-3 or TRBV12-4 and TRBJ1-5; TRBD1 matches at 7 bases. The CDR3 consists of 13 residues. J gave up 6 bases and V 5 bases, and 4 bases lay outside the gene matches. The CDR3 DNA reads TGTGCCAGCAGTCGACAGGGAACTCAGCCCCAGCATTTT. It is translated as CASSRQGTQPQHF.

The chain is built from TRBV3-1 (or the pseudogene TRBV3-2) and TRBJ1-6; 8 bases are shared with TRBD1. Germline CDR1 is LGHDT and CDR2 is YNNKEL (reference sequence). The CDR3 extends over 22 amino acids. V gave up 4 bases and J gave up 1 base; unmatched junction bases: 21. CDR3 DNA sequence: TGTGCCAGCAGCCTCTACACTACCCTTGGACAGGGTATACCTTCCTATAATTCACCCCTCCACTTT. It encodes CASSLYTTLGQGIPSYNSPLHF.

The chain is built from TRBV3-1 (or the pseudogene TRBV3-2) and TRBJ1-2; a possible D gene is TRBD1 (5 bases). The germline V and J ends were trimmed by 7 bases and 4 bases, with 16 bases remaining between them. The CDR3 has 14 residues. Germline values: CDR1 LGHDT, CDR2 YNNKEL (reference sequence). This CDR3 reads CASTLRGGFYGYTF. For the CDR3, the DNA is TGTGCCAGCACTCTTCGCGGGGGGTTCTATGGCTACACCTTC.

Comments on this clone: Other DNA sequences in this sample translate to the same CDR3. This chain links TRBV11-2 with TRBJ1-6; no clear D. This CDR3 is built from 14 residues. V lost 5 bases and J lost 2, with 7 bases in between. Germline V CDR1 and CDR2: SGHAT, FQNNGV. CDR3 DNA: TGTGCCAGCAGCCGGGTCGCCTATAATTCACCCCTCCACTTT. Protein sequence: CASSRVAYNSPLHF.

The V and J genes are TRBV3-1 (or the pseudogene TRBV3-2) and TRBJ1-1, with 7 positions matching TRBD1. The CDR3 is made up of 15 amino acids. V lost 3 bases to trimming and J lost 0 bases; unmatched junction nucleotides: 4. Germline V CDR1 and CDR2: LGHDT, YNNKEL (reference sequence). CDR3 sequence (DNA): TGTGCCAGCAGCCATGGGGACAGAGTGAACACTGAAGCTTTCTTT. Translated, it gives CASSHGDRVNTEAFF.

In DNA, the CDR3 is TGTGCCAGCAGCTTGAGCCTGTTCGTGGCAGATACGCAGTATTTT. It is translated as CASSLSLFVADTQYF. V usage is TRBV5-5 and J usage is TRBJ2-3; D gene unclear. Germline assignment: CDR1 SGHKS and CDR2 YYEKEE (reference sequence). The CDR3 length is 15 residues. Trimming removed 1 base from V and 4 bases from J, with 13 bases in between.

This CDR3 reads CASSPPTPKNIQYF. CDR3 sequence (DNA): TGTGCCAGCAGCCCCCCTACCCCCAAAAACATTCAGTACTTC. The chain uses TRBV3-1 (or the pseudogene TRBV3-2) and TRBJ2-4; D uncertain. There are 14 residues in the CDR3. From germline, CDR1 is LGHDT and CDR2 YNNKEL (reference sequence). V was trimmed by 4 bases and J by 2 bases, leaving 9 bases between them.

The chain has TRBV4-1 and TRBJ1-2; 9 nucleotides match TRBD1. The V gene's germline CDR1 is MGHRA and CDR2 YSYEKL. The junction had 12 bases not matched to a gene; V was cut back by 2 bases and J by 5 bases. The CDR3 totals 17 residues. CDR3 in amino acids: CASSQPIRTGVQYGYTF. DNA for the CDR3: TGCGCCAGCAGCCAACCAATCCGGACAGGGGTCCAATATGGCTACACCTTC.

The rearrangement links TRBV2 to TRBJ2-3, with D possibly TRBD2 on 7 matching bases. Germline V gene data show CDR1 as SNHLY and CDR2 as FYNNEI. The CDR3 length is 14 residues. V gave up 3 bases and J gave up 3 bases, with 10 bases separating them. The CDR3 DNA is TGTGCCAGCAGTGAGGCGGGGGCGACAGATACGCAGTATTTT. It is translated as CASSEAGATDTQYF.